This T cell receptor beta chain was observed in a study of human T cells and chemical hapten exposure. Study in general: DPC (0.01%) was patch tested on the upper back and read at 6 days. The cohort included alopecia areata under or over 50% scalp, totalis and universalis.

Using its own MiXCR run on the RACE reads, TCRdb lists one record per CDR3 protein. Of roughly 53,000 distinct CDR3 sequences in the sample, approximately 9.9% were seen once. The table lists this clonotype with a few counts. Described time point: patch test 3, about 24 weeks after DPC sensitization. This sample's treatment: therapeutic diphenylcyclopropenone sensitization with weekly scalp DPC. The input for sequencing was whole blood, taken in connection with sensitization to the hapten diphenylcyclopropenone (DPC). This TCR came from a woman aged 40 to 55 with alopecia areata. Some clones in this sample may be carry-over from other donors' samples.

For the CDR3, the DNA is TGTGCCAGCAGCCCCCGGACCCAAATCCAAGAGACCCAGTACTTC. It translates to CASSPRTQIQETQYF. V usage is TRBV7-9 and J usage is TRBJ2-5, with unresolved D. Germline values: CDR1 SEHNR, CDR2 FQNEAQ (reference sequence). The ends were cut back, 5 bases at V and 1 base at J, with 14 bases in the middle. CDR3 length: 15 residues.